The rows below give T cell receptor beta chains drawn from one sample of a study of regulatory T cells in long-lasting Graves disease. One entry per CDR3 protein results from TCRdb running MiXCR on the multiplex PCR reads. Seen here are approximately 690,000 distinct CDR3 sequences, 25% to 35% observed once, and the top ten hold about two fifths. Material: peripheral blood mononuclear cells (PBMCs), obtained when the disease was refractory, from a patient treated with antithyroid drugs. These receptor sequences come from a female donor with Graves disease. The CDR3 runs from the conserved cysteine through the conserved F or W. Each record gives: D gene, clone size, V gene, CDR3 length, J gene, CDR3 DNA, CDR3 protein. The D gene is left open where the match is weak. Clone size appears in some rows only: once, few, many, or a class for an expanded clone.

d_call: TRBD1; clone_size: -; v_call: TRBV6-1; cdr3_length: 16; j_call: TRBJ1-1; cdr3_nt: TGTGCCAGCAGTCCCGGGACAGGCCCAGAGGACACTGAAGCTTTCTTT; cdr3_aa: CASSPGTGPEDTEAFF
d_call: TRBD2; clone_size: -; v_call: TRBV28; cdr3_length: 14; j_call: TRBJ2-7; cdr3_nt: TGTGCCAGCAGTAGACTAGCGGGAGGGTACGAGCAGTACTTC; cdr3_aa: CASSRLAGGYEQYF
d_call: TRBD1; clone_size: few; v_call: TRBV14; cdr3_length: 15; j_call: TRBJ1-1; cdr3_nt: TGTGCCAGCAGCCAAACCCGGTCAGACAGGGGGTTGGCTTTCTTT; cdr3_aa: CASSQTRSDRGLAFF
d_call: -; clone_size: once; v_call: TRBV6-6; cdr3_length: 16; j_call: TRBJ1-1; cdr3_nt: TGTGCCAGCAGTTACTCGAGGGGACTCCCAAACACTGAAGCTTTCTTT; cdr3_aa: CASSYSRGLPNTEAFF
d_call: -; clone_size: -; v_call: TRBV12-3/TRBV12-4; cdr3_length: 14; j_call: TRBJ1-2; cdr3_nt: TGTGCCAGCAGTTATAGGGAAGAAGGCTATGGCTACACCTTC; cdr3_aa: CASSYREEGYGYTF
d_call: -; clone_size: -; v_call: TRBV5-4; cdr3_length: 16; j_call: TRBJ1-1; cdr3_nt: TGTGCCAGCAGTTCCCGCCCTTCGGGGGAGAACACTGAAGCTCTCTTT; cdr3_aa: CASSSRPSGENTEALF
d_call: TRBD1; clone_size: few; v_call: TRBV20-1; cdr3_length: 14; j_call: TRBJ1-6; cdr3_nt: TGCAGTGCTAGAGAACAGGGGAATAATTCACCCCTCCACTTT; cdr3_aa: CSAREQGNNSPLHF
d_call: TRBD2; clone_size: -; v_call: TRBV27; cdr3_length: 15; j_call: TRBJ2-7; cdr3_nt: TGTGCCAGCAGTTCCCCTAGCGGCCCTTCCTACGAGCAGTACTTC; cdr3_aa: CASSSPSGPSYEQYF
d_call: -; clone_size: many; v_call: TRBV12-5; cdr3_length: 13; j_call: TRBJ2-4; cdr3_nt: TGTGCTAGTGGTCCCCACGGGAATGACATTCAGTACTTC; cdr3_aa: CASGPHGNDIQYF
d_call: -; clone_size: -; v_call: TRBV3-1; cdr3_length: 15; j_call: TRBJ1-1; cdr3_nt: TGTGCCAGCAGCCGAACCTCCATGGGGAACACTGAAGCTTTCTTT; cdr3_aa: CASSRTSMGNTEAFF
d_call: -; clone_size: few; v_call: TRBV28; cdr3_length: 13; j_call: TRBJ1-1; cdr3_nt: TGTGCCAGCAGTTCCCCTCTGAGCACTGAAGCTTTCTTT; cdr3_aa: CASSSPLSTEAFF
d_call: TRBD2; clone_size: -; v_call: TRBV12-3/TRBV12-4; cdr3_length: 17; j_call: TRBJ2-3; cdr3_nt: TGTGCCAGCAGTTTAGTGTCTAGCGGGATACGCACAGATACGCAGTATTTT; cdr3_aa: CASSLVSSGIRTDTQYF
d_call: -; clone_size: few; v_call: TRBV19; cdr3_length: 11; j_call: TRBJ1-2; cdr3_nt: TGTGCCAGTACCCATCTCTATGGCTACACCTTC; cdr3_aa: CASTHLYGYTF
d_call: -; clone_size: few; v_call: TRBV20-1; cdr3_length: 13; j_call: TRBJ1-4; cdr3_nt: TGCAGTGCTAGTACAGAATTGGGTGAAAAACTGTTTTTT; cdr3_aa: CSASTELGEKLFF
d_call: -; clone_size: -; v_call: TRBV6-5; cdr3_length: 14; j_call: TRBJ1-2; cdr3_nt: TGTGCCAGCAGTTACTTGGCAGAGAACTATGGCTACACCTTC; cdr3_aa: CASSYLAENYGYTF
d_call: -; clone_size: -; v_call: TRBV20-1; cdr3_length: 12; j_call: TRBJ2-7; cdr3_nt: TGCAGTGCTAGGAAACAGGTCGGCGAGCAGTACTTC; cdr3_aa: CSARKQVGEQYF
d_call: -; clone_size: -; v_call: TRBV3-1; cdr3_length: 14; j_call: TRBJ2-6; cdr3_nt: TGTGCCAGCAGCCAAGACGCTGGGGCCAACGTCCTGACTTTC; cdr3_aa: CASSQDAGANVLTF
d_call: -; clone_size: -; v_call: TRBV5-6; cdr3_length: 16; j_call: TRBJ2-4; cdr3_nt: TGTGCCAGCAGCTTTTCCACAGGGCTAGCCAAAAACATTCAGTACTTC; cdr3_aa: CASSFSTGLAKNIQYF
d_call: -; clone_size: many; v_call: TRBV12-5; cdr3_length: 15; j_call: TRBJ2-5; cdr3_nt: TGTGCTAGTGGTTTTTCGGTTGGCGGAGGGGAGACCCAGTACTTC; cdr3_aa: CASGFSVGGGETQYF
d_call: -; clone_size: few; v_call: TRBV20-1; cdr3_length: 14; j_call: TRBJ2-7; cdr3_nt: TGCAGTGCTAGAGAATCCGAGATTCCCTACGAGCAGTACTTC; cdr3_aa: CSARESEIPYEQYF
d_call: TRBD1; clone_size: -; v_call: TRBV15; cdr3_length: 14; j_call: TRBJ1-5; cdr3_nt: TGTGCCACCCGCCTCCGACAGGGAAATCAGCCCCAGCATTTT; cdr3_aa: CATRLRQGNQPQHF
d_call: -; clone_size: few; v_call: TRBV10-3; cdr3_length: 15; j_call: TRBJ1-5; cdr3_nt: TGTGCCATCAGTGAAGGGCAGGAAAGCAATCAGCCCCAGCATTTT; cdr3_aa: CAISEGQESNQPQHF
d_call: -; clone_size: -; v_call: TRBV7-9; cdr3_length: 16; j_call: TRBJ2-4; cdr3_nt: TGTGCCAGCAGCTTATTGTCTAGCTGGGCCAAAAACATTCAGTACTTC; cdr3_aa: CASSLLSSWAKNIQYF
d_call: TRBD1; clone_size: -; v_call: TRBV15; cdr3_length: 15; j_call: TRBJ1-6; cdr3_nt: TGTGCCACCAGCAGAGGGACAGGGGATAATTCACCCCTCCACTTT; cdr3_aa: CATSRGTGDNSPLHF
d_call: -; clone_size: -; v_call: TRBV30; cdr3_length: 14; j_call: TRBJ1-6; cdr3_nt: TGTGCCTGGGTGGACCGCCTGACGGTCTCACCCCTCCACTTT; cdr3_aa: CAWVDRLTVSPLHF
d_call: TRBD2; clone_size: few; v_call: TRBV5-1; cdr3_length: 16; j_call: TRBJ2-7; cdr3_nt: TGCGCCAGCAGCGCGACTACTAGCGGGAGCTCCTACGAGCAGTACTTC; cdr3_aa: CASSATTSGSSYEQYF
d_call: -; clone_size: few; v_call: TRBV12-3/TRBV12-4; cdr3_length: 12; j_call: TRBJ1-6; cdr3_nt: TGTGCCAGCAGCCTATCGAAACCACCCCTCCACTTT; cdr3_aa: CASSLSKPPLHF
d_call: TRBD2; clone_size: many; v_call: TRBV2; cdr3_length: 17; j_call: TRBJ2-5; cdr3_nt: TGTGCCAGCAGTGAACGCGGGCTAGCGGGAGGTCGCGAGACCCAGTACTTC; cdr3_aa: CASSERGLAGGRETQYF
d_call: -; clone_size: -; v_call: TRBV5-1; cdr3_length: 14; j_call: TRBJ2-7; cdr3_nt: TGCGCCAGCAGCTTGTCGACGAGTAGTGCCAAGCAGTACTTC; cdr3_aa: CASSLSTSSAKQYF
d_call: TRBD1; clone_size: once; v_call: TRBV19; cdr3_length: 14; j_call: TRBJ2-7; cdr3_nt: TGTGCCAGTAGTATAGAGGGGACAGACTACGAGCAGTACTTC; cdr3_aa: CASSIEGTDYEQYF
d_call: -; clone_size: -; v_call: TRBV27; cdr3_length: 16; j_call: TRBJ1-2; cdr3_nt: TGTGCCAGCAGTTTAATGGCAGGGGCGATAAGCTATGGCTACACCTTC; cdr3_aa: CASSLMAGAISYGYTF
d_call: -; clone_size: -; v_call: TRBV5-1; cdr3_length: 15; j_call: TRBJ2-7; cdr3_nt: TGCGCCAGCAGCCCAGGGGGGGCGAGCTCCTACGAGCAGTACTTC; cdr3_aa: CASSPGGASSYEQYF
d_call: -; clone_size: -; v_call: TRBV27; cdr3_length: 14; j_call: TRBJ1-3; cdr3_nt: TGTGCCAGCAGTGAGGGGAGTCGGGGAAACACCATATATTTT; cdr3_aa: CASSEGSRGNTIYF
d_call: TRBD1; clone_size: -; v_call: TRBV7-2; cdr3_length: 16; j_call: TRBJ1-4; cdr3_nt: TGTGCCAGCAGCCGAGGACAGGGAGTGACTAATGAAAAACTGTTTTTT; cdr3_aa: CASSRGQGVTNEKLFF
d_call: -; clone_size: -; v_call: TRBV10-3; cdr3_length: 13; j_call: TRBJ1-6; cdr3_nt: TGTGCCATCAGACACAGGGATACTTCACCCCTCCACTTT; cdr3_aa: CAIRHRDTSPLHF
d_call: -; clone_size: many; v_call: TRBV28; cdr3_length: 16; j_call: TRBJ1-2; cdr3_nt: TGTGCCAGCAGTTTATCACAGGGCCTAGCTAACTATGGCTACACCTTC; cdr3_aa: CASSLSQGLANYGYTF
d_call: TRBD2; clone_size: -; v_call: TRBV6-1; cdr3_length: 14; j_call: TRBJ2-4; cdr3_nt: TGTGCCAGCCTTGGAGGGAGCGGGGGAGGAGTTCAGTACTTC; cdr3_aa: CASLGGSGGGVQYF
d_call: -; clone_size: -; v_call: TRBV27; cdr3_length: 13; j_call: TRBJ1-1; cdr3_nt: TGTGCCAGCAGTTTACAGGGGTGGACTGAAGCTTACTTT; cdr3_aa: CASSLQGWTEAYF
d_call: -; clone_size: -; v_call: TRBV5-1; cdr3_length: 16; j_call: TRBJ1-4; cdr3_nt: TGCGCCAGCAGCTTGGCCGGTACCAATTTGAATGAAAAACTGTTTTTT; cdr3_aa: CASSLAGTNLNEKLFF
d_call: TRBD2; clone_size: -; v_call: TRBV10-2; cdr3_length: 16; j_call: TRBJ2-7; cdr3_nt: TGTGCCAGCAGTGAAGCGGGGGGTAGCTTGTCCTACGAGCAGTACTTC; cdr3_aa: CASSEAGGSLSYEQYF
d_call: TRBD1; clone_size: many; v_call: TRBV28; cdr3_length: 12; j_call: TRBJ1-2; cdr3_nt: TGTGCCAGCAGTTGGGGACAGTATGGCTACACCTTC; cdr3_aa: CASSWGQYGYTF
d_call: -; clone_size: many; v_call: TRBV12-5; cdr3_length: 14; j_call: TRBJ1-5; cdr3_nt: TGTGCTAGTGGTACCCAGTTCGGCGATCAGCCCCAGCATTTT; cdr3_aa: CASGTQFGDQPQHF
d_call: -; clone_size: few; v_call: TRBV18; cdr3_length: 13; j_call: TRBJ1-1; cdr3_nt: TGTGCCAGCTCACCTACCCTGGACACTGAAGCTTTCTTT; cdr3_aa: CASSPTLDTEAFF
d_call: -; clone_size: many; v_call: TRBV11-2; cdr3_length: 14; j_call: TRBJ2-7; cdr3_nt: TGTGCCAGCAGCTTAGCCACAGGAACCTACGAGCAGTACTTC; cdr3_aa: CASSLATGTYEQYF
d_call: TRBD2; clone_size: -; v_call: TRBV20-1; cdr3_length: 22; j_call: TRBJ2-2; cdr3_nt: TGCAGTGCTATGGGGACCTCTCCGGGACTAGCGGGACATTGTACGAACACCGGGGAGCTGTTTTTT; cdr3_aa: CSAMGTSPGLAGHCTNTGELFF
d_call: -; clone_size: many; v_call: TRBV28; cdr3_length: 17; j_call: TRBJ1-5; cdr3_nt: TGTGCCAGCAGTGTAGCCCAGGGTTTGCGAAGCAATCAGCCCCAGCATTTT; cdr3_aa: CASSVAQGLRSNQPQHF
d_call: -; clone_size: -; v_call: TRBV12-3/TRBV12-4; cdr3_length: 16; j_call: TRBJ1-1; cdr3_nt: TGTGCCAGCAGTGCTATCCCAGGGACCGGGACCCAAGAAGCTTTCTTT; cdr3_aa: CASSAIPGTGTQEAFF
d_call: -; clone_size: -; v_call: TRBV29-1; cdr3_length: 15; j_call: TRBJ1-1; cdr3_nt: TGCAGCGTTGCTCACGGTAGCGGCCAAATCCGAGGTGCTTTCTTT; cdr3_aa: CSVAHGSGQIRGAFF
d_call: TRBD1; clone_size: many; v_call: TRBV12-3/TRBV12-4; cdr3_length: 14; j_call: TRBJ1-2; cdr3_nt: TGTGCCAGCAGTCGACGACAGGGTAACTATGGCTACACCTTC; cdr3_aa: CASSRRQGNYGYTF
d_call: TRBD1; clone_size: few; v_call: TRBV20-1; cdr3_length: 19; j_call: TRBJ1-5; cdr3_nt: TGCAGTGCTAGAGGAATCGGGACAGGGATGCTAAATAGCAATCAGCCCCAGCATTTT; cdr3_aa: CSARGIGTGMLNSNQPQHF